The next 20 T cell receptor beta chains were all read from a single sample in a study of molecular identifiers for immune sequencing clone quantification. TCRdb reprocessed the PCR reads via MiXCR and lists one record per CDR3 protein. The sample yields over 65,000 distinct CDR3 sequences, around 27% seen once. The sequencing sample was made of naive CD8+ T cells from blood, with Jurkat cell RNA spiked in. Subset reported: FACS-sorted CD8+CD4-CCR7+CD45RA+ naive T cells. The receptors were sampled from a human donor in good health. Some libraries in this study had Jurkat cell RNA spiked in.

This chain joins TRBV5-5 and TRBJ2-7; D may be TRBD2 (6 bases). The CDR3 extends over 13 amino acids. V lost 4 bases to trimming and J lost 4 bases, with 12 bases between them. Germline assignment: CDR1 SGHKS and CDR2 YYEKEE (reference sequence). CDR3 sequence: CASSPPGRYEQYF. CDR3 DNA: TGTGCCAGCAGCCCTCCGGGGAGGTACGAGCAGTACTTC.

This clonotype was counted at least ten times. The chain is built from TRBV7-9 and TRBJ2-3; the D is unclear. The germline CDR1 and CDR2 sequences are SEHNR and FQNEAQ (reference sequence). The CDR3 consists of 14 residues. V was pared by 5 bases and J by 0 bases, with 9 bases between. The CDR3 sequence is CASSPPTSTDTQYF. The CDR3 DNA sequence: TGTGCCAGCAGCCCGCCGACCAGCACAGATACGCAGTATTTT. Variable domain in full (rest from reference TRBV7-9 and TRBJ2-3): DTGVSQNPRHKITKRGQNVTFRCDPISEHNRLYWYRQTLGQGPEFLTYFQNEAQLEKSRLLSDRFSAERPKGSFSTLEIQRTEQGDSAMYLCASSPPTSTDTQYFGPGTRLTVL.

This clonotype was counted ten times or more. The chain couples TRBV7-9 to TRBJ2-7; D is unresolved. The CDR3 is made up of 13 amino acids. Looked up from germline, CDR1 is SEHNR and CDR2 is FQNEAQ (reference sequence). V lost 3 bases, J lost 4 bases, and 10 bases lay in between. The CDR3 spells CASSFVQKYEQYF. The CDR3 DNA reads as TGTGCCAGCAGCTTTGTGCAGAAGTACGAGCAGTACTTC.

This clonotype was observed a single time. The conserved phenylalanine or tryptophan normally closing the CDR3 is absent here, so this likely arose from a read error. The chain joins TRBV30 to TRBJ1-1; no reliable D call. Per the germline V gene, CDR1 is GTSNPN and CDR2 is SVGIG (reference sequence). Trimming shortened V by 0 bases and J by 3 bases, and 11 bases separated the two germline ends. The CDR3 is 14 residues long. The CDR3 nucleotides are TGTGCCTGGAGTGTCGGAGTTTCGGACACTGAAGCTTTCCTT. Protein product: CAWSVGVSDTEAFL.

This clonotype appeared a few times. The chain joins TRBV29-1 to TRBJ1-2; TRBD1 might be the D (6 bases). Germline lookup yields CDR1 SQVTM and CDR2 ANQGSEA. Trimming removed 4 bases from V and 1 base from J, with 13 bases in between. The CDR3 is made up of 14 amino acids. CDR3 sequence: CSVVFRGDNYGYTF. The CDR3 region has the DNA TGCAGCGTTGTGTTTAGGGGGGATAACTATGGCTACACCTTC.

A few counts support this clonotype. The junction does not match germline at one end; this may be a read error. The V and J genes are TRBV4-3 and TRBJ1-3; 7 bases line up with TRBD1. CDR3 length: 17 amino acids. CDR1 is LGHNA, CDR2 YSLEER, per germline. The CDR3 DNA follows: TGCGCCAGCAGCCAAGATCGGGCAGGGGGGTATGGAAGCACCATATATTTT. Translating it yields CASSQDRAGGYGSTIYF.

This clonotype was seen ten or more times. The CDR3 sequence is CASSLSETQYF. CDR3 DNA sequence: TGTGCCAGCAGCTTATCCGAGACCCAGTACTTC. This rearrangement joins TRBV7-9 to TRBJ2-5; D is undetermined. The CDR3 loop spans 11 amino acids. Trimming pared 2 bases from V and 5 bases from J, leaving 3 bases between. Germline V gene lookup returns CDR1 SEHNR and CDR2 FQNEAQ (reference sequence).

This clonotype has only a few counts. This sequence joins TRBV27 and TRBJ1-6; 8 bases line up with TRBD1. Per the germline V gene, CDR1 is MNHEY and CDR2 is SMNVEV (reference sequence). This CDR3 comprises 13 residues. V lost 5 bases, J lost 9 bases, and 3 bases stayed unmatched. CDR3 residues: CASSTGGGSPLHF. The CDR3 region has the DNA TGTGCCAGCAGTACAGGGGGAGGTTCACCCCTCCACTTT.

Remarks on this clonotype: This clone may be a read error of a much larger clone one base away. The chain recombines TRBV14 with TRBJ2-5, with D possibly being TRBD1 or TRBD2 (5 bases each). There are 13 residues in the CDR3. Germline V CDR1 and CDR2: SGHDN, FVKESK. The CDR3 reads CPSRGAVQETQYF. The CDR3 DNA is TGTCCCAGCCGAGGGGCGGTCCAAGAGACCCAGTACTTC.

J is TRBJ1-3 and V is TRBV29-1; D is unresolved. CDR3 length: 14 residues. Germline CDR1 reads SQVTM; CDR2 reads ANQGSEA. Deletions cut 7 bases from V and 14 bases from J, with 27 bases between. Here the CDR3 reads CSALSQHSGNPLYF. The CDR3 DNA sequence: TGCAGCGCCCTCTCACAGCACTCTGGAAACCCCCTATATTTT.

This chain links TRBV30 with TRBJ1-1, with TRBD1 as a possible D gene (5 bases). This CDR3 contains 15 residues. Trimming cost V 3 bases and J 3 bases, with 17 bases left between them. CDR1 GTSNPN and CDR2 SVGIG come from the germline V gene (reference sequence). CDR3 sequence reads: CAWSQGAMGDTEAFF. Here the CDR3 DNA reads TGTGCCTGGAGCCAAGGGGCCATGGGGGACACTGAAGCTTTCTTT.

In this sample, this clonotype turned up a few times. The CDR3 loop reads CASSVDSGEQFF. For the CDR3, the DNA is TGTGCCAGCAGCGTAGACTCGGGTGAGCAGTTCTTC. This chain connects TRBV9 to TRBJ2-1; D is unresolved. Trimming cost V 0 bases and J 9 bases, with 7 bases left between them. CDR3 size: 12 residues. Germline V gene lookup returns CDR1 SGDLS and CDR2 YYNGEE.

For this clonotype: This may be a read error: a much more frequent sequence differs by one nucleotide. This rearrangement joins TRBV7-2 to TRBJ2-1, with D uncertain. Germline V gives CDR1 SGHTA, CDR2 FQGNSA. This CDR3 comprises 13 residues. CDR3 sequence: CASSQDSYNGQFF. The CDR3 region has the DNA TGTGCCAGCAGCCAAGACTCCTACAATGGGCAGTTCTTC.

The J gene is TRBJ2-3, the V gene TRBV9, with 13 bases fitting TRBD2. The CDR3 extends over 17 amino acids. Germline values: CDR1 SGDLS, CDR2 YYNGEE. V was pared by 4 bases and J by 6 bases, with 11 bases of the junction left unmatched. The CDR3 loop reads CASSLRGLAGHSDTQYF. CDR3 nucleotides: TGTGCCAGCAGCCTTCGGGGACTAGCGGGGCATTCGGATACGCAGTATTTT.

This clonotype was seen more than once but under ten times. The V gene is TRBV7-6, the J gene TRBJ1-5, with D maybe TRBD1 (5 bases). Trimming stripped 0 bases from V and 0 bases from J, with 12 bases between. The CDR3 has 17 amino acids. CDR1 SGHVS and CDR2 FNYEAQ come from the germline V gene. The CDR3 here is CASSLALGPFSNQPQHF. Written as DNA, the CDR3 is TGTGCCAGCAGCTTAGCGCTGGGACCATTTAGCAATCAGCCCCAGCATTTT. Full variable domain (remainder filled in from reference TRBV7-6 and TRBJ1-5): GAGVSQSPRYKVTKRGQDVALRCDPISGHVSLYWYRQALGQGPEFLTYFNYEAQQDKSGLPNDRFSAERPEGSISTLTIQRTEQRDSAMYRCASSLALGPFSNQPQHFGDGTRLSIL.

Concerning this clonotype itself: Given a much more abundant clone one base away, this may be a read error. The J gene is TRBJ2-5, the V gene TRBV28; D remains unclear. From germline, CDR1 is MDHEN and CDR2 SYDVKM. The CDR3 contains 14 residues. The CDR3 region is CASSSPEEQETQSF. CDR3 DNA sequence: TGTGCCAGCAGTTCCCCCGAAGAACAAGAGACCCAGTCCTTC.

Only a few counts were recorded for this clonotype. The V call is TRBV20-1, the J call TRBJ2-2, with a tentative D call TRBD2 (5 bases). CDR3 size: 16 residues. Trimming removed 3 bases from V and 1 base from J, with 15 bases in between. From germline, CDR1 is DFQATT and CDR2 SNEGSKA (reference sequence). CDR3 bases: TGCAGTGCTAGTTTCCGCGGGCAGGAGAACACCGGGGAGCTGTTTTTT. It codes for CSASFRGQENTGELFF.

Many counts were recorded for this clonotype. The CDR3 bases are TGTGCCAGTACTACGCCCGAGACGGAGGGGGTTGGGCCCCAGCATTTT. Protein product: CASTTPETEGVGPQHF. The chain uses TRBV19 and TRBJ1-5; the D gene is possibly TRBD1 (6 bases). The germline V gene encodes CDR1 LNHDA and CDR2 SQIVND (reference sequence). The V end lost 7 bases, the J end lost 9 bases, and 25 bases lay between the germline ends. The CDR3 has 16 amino acids.

The chain's CDR3 is CASSQDFIDTEAFF. Here the CDR3 DNA reads TGCGCCAGCAGCCAAGATTTTATAGATACCGAAGCTTTCTTT. The V gene is TRBV4-3, the J gene TRBJ1-1, with unresolved D. V dropped 0 bases and J dropped 8 bases, with 13 bases sitting between them. CDR3 length: 14 residues. Germline CDR1 and CDR2: LGHNA and YSLEER.

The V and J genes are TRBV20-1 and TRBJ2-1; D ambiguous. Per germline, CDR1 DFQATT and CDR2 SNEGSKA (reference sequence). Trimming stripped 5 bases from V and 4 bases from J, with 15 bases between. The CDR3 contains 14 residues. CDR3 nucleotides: TGCAGTGCTCCCCTCAGGACGTATTACAATGAGCAGTTCTTC. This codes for CSAPLRTYYNEQFF.